The source of this TCR beta chain is a study of cytomegalovirus exposure and HLA in healthy donors. Study-level findings and limits: Presence/absence analyses treated sequencing depth as roughly uniform across donors. The study labeled 150 to 200 TCR beta chains cytomegalovirus-associated. In a later analysis, specific HLA alleles were associated with 15,000 to 20,000 TCR beta sequences at a 0.05 false discovery rate. An observed cluster of highly shared sequence variants was recorded as a likely sequencing artifact.

The CDR3 is 16 residues long. The germline CDR1 and CDR2 sequences are SGHRS and YFSETQ. Trimming left V 0 bases short and J 3 bases short, with 14 bases between. Comments on this clone: Its antigen is not identified.

Vbeta (60) and Jbeta (13) primers were used in the PCR. Sequenced by immunoSEQ multiplex PCR; TCRdb stores in-frame clones only, minus some. The repertoire holds about 150,000 clones, with 83% as singletons. Source material: PBMCs. This sequence originates from a man between 40 and 49 years old in good health and CMV-seronegative. This rearrangement joins TRBV5-1 to TRBJ2-3; the D is unclear. For the CDR3, the DNA is TGCGCCAGCAGCTTGGAAGGCGGTTATAATACAGATACGCAGTATTTT. Its translation: CASSLEGGYNTDTQYF.